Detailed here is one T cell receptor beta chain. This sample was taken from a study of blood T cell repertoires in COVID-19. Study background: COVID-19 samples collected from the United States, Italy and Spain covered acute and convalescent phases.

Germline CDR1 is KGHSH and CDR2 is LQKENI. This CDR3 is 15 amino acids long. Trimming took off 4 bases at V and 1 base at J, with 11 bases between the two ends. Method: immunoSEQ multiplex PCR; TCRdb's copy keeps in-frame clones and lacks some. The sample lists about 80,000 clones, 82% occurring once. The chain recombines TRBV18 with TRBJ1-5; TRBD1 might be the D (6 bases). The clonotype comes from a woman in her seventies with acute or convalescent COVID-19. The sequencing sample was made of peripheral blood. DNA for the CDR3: TGTGCCAGCTCACTACGGACAGTAAGCAATCAGCCCCAGCATTTT. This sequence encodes CASSLRTVSNQPQHF.